This TCR beta chain comes out of a study of control samples from healthy donors and cancer patients. Profiling relied on immunoSEQ multiplex PCR, and the TCRdb table lists in-frame clones only, not all of them. The sample carries over 25,000 clones, around nine tenths recorded once. This TCR came from a female donor with melanoma. Sequencing was carried out using formalin-fixed, paraffin-embedded tissue.

CDR3 sequence reads: CASSPWTSRTDTQYF. The CDR3, as DNA: TGTGCCAGCAGCCCCTGGACTAGCCGCACAGATACGCAGTATTTT. The genes are TRBV7-2 and TRBJ2-3; 8 nucleotides agree with TRBD2. CDR3 length equals 15 residues. Unmatched junction bases numbered 5, after V lost 5 bases and J lost 1 base. From germline, CDR1 is SGHTA and CDR2 FQGNSA. The variable domain in full, completed from reference TRBV7-2 and TRBJ2-3, reads GAGVSQSPSNKVTEKGKDVELRCDPISGHTALYWYRQSLGQGLEFLIYFQGNSAPDKSGLPSDRFSAERTGGSVSTLTIQRTQQEDSAVYLCASSPWTSRTDTQYFGPGTRLTVL.